The 8 T cell receptor beta chains reported below all come from one sample, sequenced in a study of vaccination effects on CD4 cells after COVID-19. Cells that had been cultured for approximately eleven days were the source of isolated CD4+ T cells. These receptors' targets are unknown. Profiling relied on immunoSEQ multiplex PCR, and the TCRdb table lists in-frame clones only, not all of them. The sample holds 50,000 to 60,000 clones, over 65% seen once. The specimen was CD4+ T cells from PBMCs cultured without peptide, collected before COVID-19 vaccination. The receptors shown here come from a human donor who received a COVID-19 vaccine.

V and J are TRBV27 and TRBJ1-6; D is uncertain. The CDR3 runs 13 residues. Trimming removed 5 bases at V and 10 bases at J, with 12 bases between. Germline V gene sequence: CDR1 MNHEY, CDR2 SMNVEV (reference sequence). The CDR3 reads CASSTERRSPLHF. In DNA, the CDR3 is TGTGCCAGCAGTACGGAGAGAAGGTCACCCCTCCACTTT.

This clone was seen a handful of times. The chain uses TRBV24-1 and TRBJ2-5; TRBD2 matches 9 bases. The germline V gene has CDR1 KGHDR and CDR2 SFDVKD. Trimming took 1 base from V and 7 from J; bases not matched to a gene: 3. This CDR3 has 14 amino acids. In DNA form, the CDR3 reads TGTGCCACCAGTGATTTCTCGCGGGGGGGGACCCAGTACTTC. Its protein product is CATSDFSRGGTQYF.

The gene calls are TRBV5-6 and TRBJ1-6; possibly TRBD1 for D (5 bases). This CDR3 spans 14 amino acids. The V gene's germline CDR1 is SGHDT and CDR2 YYEEEE. Trimming removed 4 bases at V and 9 bases at J, with 14 bases between. CDR3 in amino acids: CASSPSGFSSPLHF. The CDR3 region has the DNA TGTGCCAGCAGCCCGTCAGGGTTCTCTTCACCCCTCCACTTT.

This chain uses TRBV4-2 with TRBJ2-3; 8 bases are shared with TRBD2. CDR3 length: 15 residues. Germline trimming cut 4 bases from V and 2 bases from J; bases unmatched to any gene: 5. Germline V gives CDR1 LGHNA, CDR2 YNFKEQ. As DNA, the CDR3 is TGTGCCAGCAGCCCTACTAGCGGTAACACAGATACGCAGTATTTT. Translating it yields CASSPTSGNTDTQYF.

This chain connects TRBV6-5 to TRBJ1-1; 8 bases fit TRBD1. The CDR3 consists of 13 residues. The junction had 8 bases not matched to a gene; V was cut back by 4 bases and J by 10 bases. Germline V gene sequence: CDR1 MNHEY, CDR2 SVGAGI. CDR3 in amino acids: CASSFGQGVSAFF. Written as DNA, the CDR3 is TGTGCCAGCAGTTTCGGACAGGGTGTCTCAGCTTTCTTT.

This chain joins TRBV7-3 and TRBJ2-2; possibly TRBD1 for D (6 bases). The CDR3 extends over 15 amino acids. In germline, CDR1 is SGHTA, CDR2 FQGTGA. Trimming cost V 4 bases and J 5 bases, with 14 bases left between them. In DNA form, the CDR3 reads TGTGCCAGCAGCTCCTATAAGGGGGAGACCGGGGAGCTGTTTTTT. Its translation is CASSSYKGETGELFF.

This clone was detected once. The chain is built from TRBV6-5 and TRBJ1-1; 7 bases fit TRBD1. The CDR3 loop spans 14 amino acids. Germline V lookup: CDR1 MNHEY, CDR2 SVGAGI. V was pared by 6 bases and J by 5 bases, with 9 bases of the junction left unmatched. The CDR3 reads CASSLKGANTEAFF. Written as DNA, the CDR3 is TGTGCCAGCAGCCTAAAGGGGGCGAATACTGAAGCTTTCTTT.

The chain has TRBV30 and TRBJ1-2; D might be TRBD1 (5 bases). CDR1 and CDR2 from the germline V gene are GTSNPN and SVGIG (reference sequence). V lost 2 bases and J lost 2, with 6 bases in between. The CDR3 runs to 12 residues. The CDR3 loop reads CAWSRGNYGYTF. DNA for the CDR3: TGTGCCTGGAGTCGGGGGAACTATGGCTACACCTTC.